Listed here is a single TCR beta chain. Antigen unknown. The CDR3 extends over 13 amino acids. V gave up 6 bases and J gave up 7 bases, with 15 bases separating them. Germline V CDR1 and CDR2: LNHDA, SQIVND (reference sequence). Researchers ran the PCR with 60 Vbeta and 13 Jbeta primers. TCRdb keeps only in-frame clones here, not all; method: immunoSEQ multiplex PCR. This table has approximately 37,000 clones, approximately 80% appearing once. This specimen comes from a study of cytomegalovirus exposure and HLA in healthy donors. Whole-study findings and limits: Reportedly, fewer N-insertions than the approximately 700-donor mean appeared in an Asian-associated ancestry cluster in a later analysis. Most observed TCR sequences were rare, whereas some public TCRs were detected in many donors. When the data were analyzed later, several of the most significant clusters appeared to be linked to common viral pathogens. In a later analysis, compared with equally common non-associated chains, HLA-associated beta chains were more expanded.

This rearrangement joins TRBV19 to TRBJ1-1; D unresolved. The TCR sequence derives from a woman between 18 and 30 years old in good health and CMV-seropositive. The sample was PBMCs. CDR3 coding DNA: TGTGCCAGTAGGCCTGATTTACTGCATGAAGCTTTCTTT. Translating it yields CASRPDLLHEAFF.